Listed below are T cell receptor beta chains from one sample, sequenced in a study of T-cell memory formation after mild COVID-19. TCRdb reprocessed the 5' RACE reads via MiXCR and lists one record per CDR3 protein. Of under 300,000 distinct CDR3 sequences listed, 16% are singletons. The material sequenced was PBMCs or a T cell subset sorted from them (not recorded which). The receptor source for this set is a man between 18 and 35 years old who had mild COVID-19 (a few samples of this study predate the infection). Cell type and time point are not known. Each CDR3 is given with its conserved first and last residue. The D gene is left open where the match is weak. For some rows the clone size is stated as once, few or many, or as a class when expanded; others skip it.

abundance: many
j_gene: TRBJ2-1
v_gene: TRBV24-1
d_gene: -
CDR3aa: CATSSSVSYNEQFF
CDR3nt: TGTGCCACCTCAAGCAGCGTCTCCTACAATGAGCAGTTCTTC

abundance: few
j_gene: TRBJ2-1
v_gene: TRBV7-3
d_gene: -
CDR3aa: CASSLGGHAGEQFF
CDR3nt: TGTGCCAGCAGCTTAGGCGGACACGCTGGTGAGCAGTTCTTC

abundance: -
j_gene: TRBJ1-2
v_gene: TRBV29-1
d_gene: -
CDR3aa: CRPNLLGRAYGYTF
CDR3nt: TGCAGACCGAATCTCCTGGGCAGGGCCTATGGCTACACCTTC

abundance: few
j_gene: TRBJ1-6
v_gene: TRBV12-5
d_gene: -
CDR3aa: CASRGPSRSSPLHF
CDR3nt: TGTGCTAGTCGGGGGCCCTCGAGGAGTTCACCCCTCCACTTT

abundance: many
j_gene: TRBJ2-2
v_gene: TRBV29-1
d_gene: -
CDR3aa: CSVDKLDTGELFF
CDR3nt: TGCAGCGTTGACAAACTCGACACCGGGGAGCTGTTTTTT

abundance: few
j_gene: TRBJ1-4
v_gene: TRBV19
d_gene: -
CDR3aa: CASSPRSPGLEGLFF
CDR3nt: TGTGCCAGTAGTCCCCGCTCCCCCGGTCTCGAAGGACTGTTTTTT

abundance: -
j_gene: TRBJ1-2
v_gene: TRBV2
d_gene: TRBD1
CDR3aa: CASRDHTGGNYGYTF
CDR3nt: TGTGCCAGCAGAGATCACACAGGGGGCAACTATGGCTACACCTTC

abundance: many
j_gene: TRBJ1-4
v_gene: TRBV5-4
d_gene: TRBD1
CDR3aa: CASSAQQGANYEKLFF
CDR3nt: TGTGCCAGCAGCGCACAACAGGGGGCGAACTATGAAAAACTGTTTTTT

abundance: few
j_gene: TRBJ2-7
v_gene: TRBV30
d_gene: -
CDR3aa: CAWSIGPYEQYF
CDR3nt: TGTGCCTGGAGTATTGGGCCCTACGAGCAGTACTTC

abundance: -
j_gene: TRBJ2-2
v_gene: TRBV5-1
d_gene: TRBD1
CDR3aa: CASSRDRPSTGELFF
CDR3nt: TGCGCCAGCAGCCGGGACAGGCCAAGCACCGGGGAGCTGTTTTTT

abundance: few
j_gene: TRBJ2-1
v_gene: TRBV3-1
d_gene: -
CDR3aa: CASSQVLAPNEQFF
CDR3nt: TGTGCCAGCAGCCAAGTTTTAGCGCCGAATGAGCAGTTCTTC

abundance: -
j_gene: TRBJ2-1
v_gene: TRBV7-2
d_gene: -
CDR3aa: CASSFEAVGQFF
CDR3nt: TGTGCCAGCAGCTTTGAGGCCGTGGGCCAGTTCTTC

abundance: -
j_gene: TRBJ1-5
v_gene: TRBV7-2
d_gene: -
CDR3aa: CASSFQTGLNQPQHF
CDR3nt: TGTGCCAGCAGCTTTCAGACAGGCCTTAATCAGCCCCAGCATTTT

abundance: -
j_gene: TRBJ1-5
v_gene: TRBV20-1
d_gene: -
CDR3aa: CSASRADSNQPQHF
CDR3nt: TGCAGTGCTAGCAGGGCAGATAGCAATCAGCCCCAGCATTTT

abundance: -
j_gene: TRBJ1-2
v_gene: TRBV7-2
d_gene: -
CDR3aa: CASSAHKGWGNGYTF
CDR3nt: TGTGCCAGCAGCGCCCACAAGGGGTGGGGTAATGGCTACACCTTC

abundance: few
j_gene: TRBJ1-6
v_gene: TRBV6-5
d_gene: -
CDR3aa: CASRSWGVSPLHF
CDR3nt: TGTGCCAGCAGATCCTGGGGGGTTTCACCCCTCCACTTT

abundance: few
j_gene: TRBJ2-3
v_gene: TRBV24-1
d_gene: TRBD2
CDR3aa: CATSYGTSGVDTQYF
CDR3nt: TGTGCCACCAGTTATGGGACTAGCGGGGTGGATACGCAGTATTTT

abundance: many
j_gene: TRBJ1-3
v_gene: TRBV5-1
d_gene: -
CDR3aa: CASSLQGSSGNTIYF
CDR3nt: TGCGCCAGCAGCTTGCAGGGGTCCTCTGGAAACACCATATATTTT

abundance: -
j_gene: TRBJ1-1
v_gene: TRBV9
d_gene: -
CDR3aa: CASSVGEGDTEAFF
CDR3nt: TGTGCCAGCAGCGTAGGGGAAGGGGACACTGAAGCTTTCTTT

abundance: -
j_gene: TRBJ2-5
v_gene: TRBV5-1
d_gene: -
CDR3aa: CASSLEGEKETQYF
CDR3nt: TGCGCCAGCAGCTTGGAAGGGGAAAAAGAGACCCAGTACTTC

abundance: few
j_gene: TRBJ2-3
v_gene: TRBV7-2
d_gene: TRBD2
CDR3aa: CASSSPSGGHWSTDTQYF
CDR3nt: TGTGCCAGCAGCTCGCCTAGCGGGGGCCATTGGTCCACAGATACGCAGTATTTT

abundance: few
j_gene: TRBJ2-1
v_gene: TRBV9
d_gene: TRBD2
CDR3aa: CASSPLTSGDPGNEQFF
CDR3nt: TGTGCCAGCAGCCCTTTGACTAGCGGGGATCCAGGCAATGAGCAGTTCTTC

abundance: -
j_gene: TRBJ1-5
v_gene: TRBV12-3/TRBV12-4
d_gene: -
CDR3aa: CASSLAMGVDQPQHF
CDR3nt: TGTGCCAGCAGTTTAGCGATGGGGGTTGATCAGCCCCAGCATTTT

abundance: few
j_gene: TRBJ1-2
v_gene: TRBV5-1
d_gene: -
CDR3aa: CASSPDSGYTF
CDR3nt: TGCGCCAGCAGCCCCGACTCCGGCTACACCTTC

abundance: -
j_gene: TRBJ1-2
v_gene: TRBV7-2
d_gene: -
CDR3aa: CASSSQGHGYTF
CDR3nt: TGTGCCAGCAGCTCGCAGGGCCATGGCTACACCTTC

abundance: -
j_gene: TRBJ2-1
v_gene: TRBV7-7
d_gene: TRBD2
CDR3aa: CASSSNSGGVNEQFF
CDR3nt: TGTGCTAGCAGCTCCAATAGCGGGGGGGTTAATGAGCAGTTCTTC

abundance: few
j_gene: TRBJ2-2
v_gene: TRBV6-5
d_gene: TRBD1
CDR3aa: CASSRTGFNTGELFF
CDR3nt: TGTGCCAGCAGCCGGACAGGGTTTAACACCGGGGAGCTGTTTTTT

abundance: few
j_gene: TRBJ2-5
v_gene: TRBV7-9
d_gene: -
CDR3aa: CASSRSRGFRETQYF
CDR3nt: TGTGCCAGCAGTCGAAGCAGGGGATTCAGAGAGACCCAGTACTTC

abundance: -
j_gene: TRBJ2-2
v_gene: TRBV5-1
d_gene: -
CDR3aa: CASTELSNTGELFF
CDR3nt: TGCGCCAGCACGGAGTTATCGAACACCGGGGAGCTGTTTTTT

abundance: many
j_gene: TRBJ2-5
v_gene: TRBV5-1
d_gene: -
CDR3aa: CASSFGEKETQYF
CDR3nt: TGCGCCAGCAGCTTCGGCGAGAAAGAGACCCAGTACTTC

abundance: -
j_gene: TRBJ1-5
v_gene: TRBV4-1
d_gene: TRBD1
CDR3aa: CASSQGQGLRGPQHF
CDR3nt: TGCGCCAGCAGCCAGGGACAGGGTCTGAGGGGGCCCCAGCATTTT

abundance: few
j_gene: TRBJ2-7
v_gene: TRBV5-1
d_gene: -
CDR3aa: CASSPRAGPSYEQYF
CDR3nt: TGCGCCAGCAGCCCCCGGGCAGGGCCGTCCTACGAGCAGTACTTC

abundance: once
j_gene: TRBJ2-1
v_gene: TRBV7-6
d_gene: -
CDR3aa: CASSARQDNEQFF
CDR3nt: TGTGCCAGCAGCGCCCGACAAGACAATGAGCAGTTCTTC

abundance: few
j_gene: TRBJ2-1
v_gene: TRBV19
d_gene: -
CDR3aa: CASGISEQFF
CDR3nt: TGTGCCAGCGGGATCAGTGAGCAGTTCTTC

abundance: -
j_gene: TRBJ2-1
v_gene: TRBV20-1
d_gene: TRBD2
CDR3aa: CSARALQASGTESSYNEQFF
CDR3nt: TGCAGTGCTAGAGCCCTCCAGGCTAGCGGGACTGAGAGCTCCTACAATGAGCAGTTCTTC

abundance: few
j_gene: TRBJ2-6
v_gene: TRBV27
d_gene: TRBD2
CDR3aa: CASSFGLGSSGANVLTF
CDR3nt: TGTGCCAGCAGTTTTGGACTAGGGTCCTCTGGGGCCAACGTCCTGACTTTC

abundance: once
j_gene: TRBJ1-2
v_gene: TRBV10-3
d_gene: -
CDR3aa: CAISGLPYGYTF
CDR3nt: TGTGCCATCAGCGGACTGCCCTATGGCTACACCTTC

abundance: once
j_gene: TRBJ1-2
v_gene: TRBV4-3
d_gene: TRBD1
CDR3aa: CASSREGQGSGGYTF
CDR3nt: TGCGCCAGCAGCCGAGAAGGACAGGGATCGGGTGGCTACACCTTC

abundance: few
j_gene: TRBJ2-5
v_gene: TRBV12-3/TRBV12-4
d_gene: -
CDR3aa: CASTWRRGRETQYF
CDR3nt: TGTGCCAGCACCTGGAGAAGGGGCAGAGAGACCCAGTACTTC

abundance: -
j_gene: TRBJ2-3
v_gene: TRBV4-1
d_gene: TRBD1
CDR3aa: CASSQDDRATDTQYF
CDR3nt: TGCGCCAGCAGCCAAGACGACAGGGCCACAGATACGCAGTATTTT

abundance: -
j_gene: TRBJ2-3
v_gene: TRBV7-3
d_gene: -
CDR3aa: CASSFGHTVDTQYF
CDR3nt: TGTGCCAGCAGCTTCGGACATACGGTCGATACGCAGTATTTT

abundance: -
j_gene: TRBJ2-5
v_gene: TRBV5-1
d_gene: -
CDR3aa: CASSLEGTEETQYF
CDR3nt: TGCGCCAGCAGCCTTGAAGGGACGGAAGAGACCCAGTACTTC

abundance: few
j_gene: TRBJ2-2
v_gene: TRBV7-9
d_gene: -
CDR3aa: CASNTRNTGELFF
CDR3nt: TGTGCCAGCAACACTCGTAACACCGGGGAGCTGTTTTTT

abundance: -
j_gene: TRBJ2-1
v_gene: TRBV15
d_gene: TRBD1
CDR3aa: CATSRGQGIGEQFF
CDR3nt: TGTGCCACCAGCAGAGGACAGGGAATCGGTGAGCAGTTCTTC

abundance: -
j_gene: TRBJ2-2
v_gene: TRBV4-2
d_gene: -
CDR3aa: CASSSASVGELFF
CDR3nt: TGTGCCAGCAGCTCCGCTAGCGTCGGGGAGCTGTTTTTT